The subject of this entry is one T cell receptor beta chain. Its target is not known. The entry originates in a study of T cell repertoires in cytomegalovirus infection. TCRdb reprocessed the reads via MiXCR and lists one record per CDR3 protein. The profile shows about 770,000 distinct CDR3 sequences, 25% to 35% of them singletons. V shed 4 bases and J shed 0 bases, with 21 bases lying between them. This CDR3 has 18 residues. Germline V gene data show CDR1 as MNHEY and CDR2 as SVGAGI. The sequences come from cultured CD8+ T cells from PBMCs, collected from culture after CMV antigen stimulation. This chain joins TRBV6-5 and TRBJ1-1; D possibly corresponds to TRBD1 (5 bases). The TCR was taken from a human donor in good health (CMV status not recorded). Some clones in this sample may be carry-over from other donors' samples. Here the CDR3 DNA reads TGTGCCAGCAGTTCACACGGGACCCTCGAGGATATGAACACTGAAGCTTTCTTT. Encoded protein: CASSSHGTLEDMNTEAFF.